A selection of T cell receptor beta chains follows, all from one sample in a study of identical twins. Using its own MiXCR run on the 5' RACE reads, TCRdb lists one record per CDR3 protein. The sample lists some 1,600,000 distinct CDR3 sequences; about 32% were seen once. The sample taken for sequencing was cord blood. Source of these receptors: a newborn girl in good health. Both conserved end residues are part of each CDR3. Each record gives: V gene, J gene, D gene, clone size, CDR3 DNA, CDR3 protein. The D gene is left open where the match is weak. Size values are once, few and many counts, or a class for expanded clones, and some rows have none.

v_call: TRBV9
j_call: TRBJ2-1
d_call: TRBD2
clone_size: many
cdr3_nt: TGTGCCAGCAGCCCGACTAGCGGGGATTGGTATGAGCAGTTCTTC
cdr3_aa: CASSPTSGDWYEQFF

v_call: TRBV12-3/TRBV12-4
j_call: TRBJ2-1
d_call: NA
clone_size: NA
cdr3_nt: TGTGCCAGCAGTTCGTCCTCGACAATGGGGTTCTTC
cdr3_aa: CASSSSSTMGFF

v_call: TRBV12-3/TRBV12-4
j_call: TRBJ1-1
d_call: NA
clone_size: few
cdr3_nt: TGTGCCAGCAGACAGGAACTAGGGGCGGGGGGCACTGAAGCTTTCTTT
cdr3_aa: CASRQELGAGGTEAFF

v_call: TRBV5-1
j_call: TRBJ2-1
d_call: NA
clone_size: NA
cdr3_nt: TGCGCCAGCACCTCCATCCTAGCGATAGGTAATGAGCAGTTCTTC
cdr3_aa: CASTSILAIGNEQFF

v_call: TRBV4-2
j_call: TRBJ2-1
d_call: NA
clone_size: NA
cdr3_nt: TGTGCCAGCAGCCTTCGTCGAGGGGAGGACACCTACGAGCAGTTCTTC
cdr3_aa: CASSLRRGEDTYEQFF

v_call: TRBV12-3/TRBV12-4
j_call: TRBJ2-1
d_call: TRBD2
clone_size: few
cdr3_nt: TGTGCCAGCAGTTTTCTTGGGGCTAGCGGATACAATGAGCAGTTCTTC
cdr3_aa: CASSFLGASGYNEQFF

v_call: TRBV20-1
j_call: TRBJ2-1
d_call: NA
clone_size: few
cdr3_nt: TGCAGTGCGGAACCGGGACTGGCCCCCTACAATGAGCAGTTCTTC
cdr3_aa: CSAEPGLAPYNEQFF

v_call: TRBV9
j_call: TRBJ1-1
d_call: NA
clone_size: NA
cdr3_nt: TGTGCCAGCAGCCCCCCCGGGACGATAAGGGCTGAAGCTTTCTTT
cdr3_aa: CASSPPGTIRAEAFF

v_call: TRBV29-1
j_call: TRBJ1-4
d_call: NA
clone_size: NA
cdr3_nt: TGCAGCGTTCGGGCAGAGACTAATGAAAAACTGTTTTTT
cdr3_aa: CSVRAETNEKLFF

v_call: TRBV27
j_call: TRBJ2-1
d_call: NA
clone_size: NA
cdr3_nt: TGTGCCAGCAGTTTTCGGCTCCCTCTATCCAATCAGCAGTTCTTC
cdr3_aa: CASSFRLPLSNQQFF

v_call: TRBV6-1
j_call: TRBJ2-7
d_call: NA
clone_size: few
cdr3_nt: TGTGCCAGCAGTGAAGCCGGACTCTACGAGCAGTACTTC
cdr3_aa: CASSEAGLYEQYF

v_call: TRBV12-3/TRBV12-4
j_call: TRBJ2-4
d_call: TRBD2
clone_size: few
cdr3_nt: TGTGCCAGCAGCCACGGGCTGGGGGGGACTCCCAATCAGGAGCAGTACTTC
cdr3_aa: CASSHGLGGTPNQEQYF

v_call: TRBV5-1
j_call: TRBJ2-3
d_call: NA
clone_size: NA
cdr3_nt: TGCGCCAGCAGCTTGGGAAGGAGTTCGACCGCAGATACGCAGTATTTT
cdr3_aa: CASSLGRSSTADTQYF

v_call: TRBV7-9
j_call: TRBJ1-1
d_call: NA
clone_size: NA
cdr3_nt: TGTGCCAGCAGCCAGACCGGGGATGGGGCTTTCTTT
cdr3_aa: CASSQTGDGAFF

v_call: TRBV2
j_call: TRBJ2-2
d_call: NA
clone_size: NA
cdr3_nt: TGTGCCAGCAGTGCCGCCTTAACGAACACCGGGGAGCTGTTTTTT
cdr3_aa: CASSAALTNTGELFF

v_call: TRBV7-9
j_call: TRBJ2-1
d_call: NA
clone_size: NA
cdr3_nt: TGTGCCGGCAGCTTAAATGGGGGGGCGGATGAGCAGTTCTTC
cdr3_aa: CAGSLNGGADEQFF

v_call: TRBV27
j_call: TRBJ2-6
d_call: NA
clone_size: NA
cdr3_nt: TGTGCCAGCAGTTTTGGGGCCCGGTGGCGCTCTGGGGCCAACGTCCTGACTTTC
cdr3_aa: CASSFGARWRSGANVLTF

v_call: TRBV6-5
j_call: TRBJ1-5
d_call: NA
clone_size: many
cdr3_nt: TGTGCCAGCAGTTACGGGGGCAATCAGCCCCAGCATTTT
cdr3_aa: CASSYGGNQPQHF

v_call: TRBV7-9
j_call: TRBJ2-5
d_call: TRBD2
clone_size: NA
cdr3_nt: TGTGCCAGCAGCTTAGCGCGGACTAGCGGGAGCGATGAGCAGTACTTC
cdr3_aa: CASSLARTSGSDEQYF

v_call: TRBV20-1
j_call: TRBJ2-7
d_call: NA
clone_size: NA
cdr3_nt: TGCAGTGCTAGAGCGGCTACAACCTACGAGCAGTACTTC
cdr3_aa: CSARAATTYEQYF

v_call: TRBV4-1
j_call: TRBJ1-2
d_call: TRBD1
clone_size: few
cdr3_nt: TGCGCCAGCAGGGGCACTTGGACAGGGTACTATGGCTACACCTTC
cdr3_aa: CASRGTWTGYYGYTF

v_call: TRBV21-1
j_call: TRBJ1-2
d_call: NA
clone_size: few
cdr3_nt: TGTGCCAGCAGCCCCAGGGTTCTTAGAGGCTACACCTTC
cdr3_aa: CASSPRVLRGYTF

v_call: TRBV7-2
j_call: TRBJ2-3
d_call: TRBD2
clone_size: few
cdr3_nt: TGTGCCAGCAGCTTAGCGACCCTAGCGGGGGGCAGCACAGATACGCAGTATTTT
cdr3_aa: CASSLATLAGGSTDTQYF

v_call: TRBV2
j_call: TRBJ2-2
d_call: NA
clone_size: NA
cdr3_nt: TGTGCCAGCAGTGTAGAAGGGACGAACACCGGGGAGCTGTTTTTT
cdr3_aa: CASSVEGTNTGELFF

v_call: TRBV13
j_call: TRBJ2-3
d_call: NA
clone_size: NA
cdr3_nt: TGTGCCAGCAGCCCCCTGGGAACGCTAGCCGATAGCACAGATACGCAGTATTTT
cdr3_aa: CASSPLGTLADSTDTQYF

v_call: TRBV4-1
j_call: TRBJ1-5
d_call: NA
clone_size: NA
cdr3_nt: TGCGCCAGCAGCCACCCTTGGGACATTAGAAATCAGCCCCAGCATTTT
cdr3_aa: CASSHPWDIRNQPQHF

v_call: TRBV24-1
j_call: TRBJ1-1
d_call: NA
clone_size: NA
cdr3_nt: TGTGCCACCAGGCATACAGGAACCCCTGAAGCTTTCTTT
cdr3_aa: CATRHTGTPEAFF

v_call: TRBV12-3/TRBV12-4
j_call: TRBJ1-4
d_call: TRBD1
clone_size: once
cdr3_nt: TGTGCCAGCAGTCTTCAAGGGGGCCACGCTAATGAAAAACTGTTTTTT
cdr3_aa: CASSLQGGHANEKLFF

v_call: TRBV21-1
j_call: TRBJ2-7
d_call: NA
clone_size: NA
cdr3_nt: TGTGCCAGCAGCAAAATCGGGGCCCCCGGCATCTACGAGCAGTACTTC
cdr3_aa: CASSKIGAPGIYEQYF

v_call: TRBV6-5
j_call: TRBJ1-1
d_call: NA
clone_size: NA
cdr3_nt: TGTGCCAGCAGGCTGACACGTAACACTGAAGCTTTCTTT
cdr3_aa: CASRLTRNTEAFF